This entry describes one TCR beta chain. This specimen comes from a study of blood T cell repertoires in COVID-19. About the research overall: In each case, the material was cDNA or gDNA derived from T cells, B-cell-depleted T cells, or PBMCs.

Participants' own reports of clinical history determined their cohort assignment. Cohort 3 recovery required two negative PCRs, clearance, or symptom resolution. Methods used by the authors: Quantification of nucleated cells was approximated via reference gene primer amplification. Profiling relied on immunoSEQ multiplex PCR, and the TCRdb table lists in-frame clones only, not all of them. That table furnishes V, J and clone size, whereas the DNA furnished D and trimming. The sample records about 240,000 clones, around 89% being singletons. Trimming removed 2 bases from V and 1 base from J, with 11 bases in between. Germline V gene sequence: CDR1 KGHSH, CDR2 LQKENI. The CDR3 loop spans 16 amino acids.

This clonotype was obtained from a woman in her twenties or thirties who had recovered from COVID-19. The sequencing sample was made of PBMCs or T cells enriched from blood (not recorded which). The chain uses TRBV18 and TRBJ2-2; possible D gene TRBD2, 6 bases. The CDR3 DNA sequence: TGTGCCAGCTCACCAAGGCCAGCGGGGAACACCGGGGAGCTGTTTTTT. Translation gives CASSPRPAGNTGELFF.